These 19 T cell receptor beta chains originate from one sample sequenced in a study of T cell responses to AZD1222 COVID-19 vaccine. Here immunoSEQ multiplex PCR was the method, and the copy in TCRdb shows in-frame clones only, minus some. Among 150,000 or so clones listed, roughly nine tenths were seen once. The sequences come from peripheral blood, collected after recovery from COVID-19. The receptors shown here come from an adult who had recovered from COVID-19.

This chain uses TRBV5-1 with TRBJ2-7; D is possibly TRBD1 or TRBD2 (5 bases each). Trimming removed 0 bases at V and 3 bases at J, with 25 bases between. The germline gives CDR1 SGHRS, CDR2 YFSETQ. The CDR3 loop spans 19 amino acids. In DNA form, the CDR3 reads TGCGCCAGCAGCTTGGCCCACCTAACGGGACCGACAATCCGCTACGAGCAGTACTTC. It codes for CASSLAHLTGPTIRYEQYF.

The chain has TRBV6-5 and TRBJ1-4; D call uncertain. Germline lookup yields CDR1 MNHEY and CDR2 SVGAGI. Trimming cost V 5 bases and J 8 bases, with 12 bases left between them. The CDR3 has 13 residues. The CDR3 here is CASSPGPEEKLFF. The CDR3 DNA reads as TGTGCCAGCAGTCCGGGCCCCGAGGAAAAACTGTTTTTT.

The chain has TRBV28 and TRBJ1-1, with TRBD1 matching over 7 bases. Germline CDR1 and CDR2: MDHEN and SYDVKM. V lost 4 bases, J lost 6 bases, and 14 bases stayed unmatched. This CDR3 contains 16 residues. The CDR3 region is CASSSPGQVTVAEAFF. CDR3 nucleotide sequence: TGTGCCAGCAGTTCTCCCGGACAGGTCACCGTGGCTGAAGCTTTCTTT.

V is TRBV10-2 and J is TRBJ1-1; D is uncertain. V shed 3 bases and J shed 5 bases, with 10 bases lying between them. This CDR3 has 13 residues. CDR1 WSHSY and CDR2 SAAADI come from the germline V gene. The CDR3 region is CASSDRRKTEAFF. The CDR3 bases are TGCGCCAGCAGTGACAGACGGAAGACTGAAGCTTTCTTT.

The genes are TRBV19 and TRBJ1-2; 7 bases align to TRBD1. CDR3 length equals 13 residues. The V and J ends lost 7 bases and 2 bases, in that order; junction bases with no gene match: 4. Germline lookup yields CDR1 LNHDA and CDR2 SQIVND (reference sequence). The CDR3 nucleotides are TGTGCCAGTACCCCGACAGGGAACTATGGCTACACCTTC. This encodes CASTPTGNYGYTF.

This sequence joins TRBV6-2 or TRBV6-3 and TRBJ1-2, with 8 bases aligning to TRBD1. Trimming cost V 4 bases and J 8 bases; bases outside gene matches: 6. Germline CDR1 reads MNHEY; CDR2 reads SVGEGT. The CDR3 contains 13 residues. The CDR3 nucleotides are TGTGCCAGCAGTTCCGGACAGGGTCGCGGCTACACCTTC. Its translation: CASSSGQGRGYTF.

V is TRBV28 and J is TRBJ1-4, with D possibly matching TRBD1 (5 bases). Trimming pared 3 bases from V and 8 bases from J, leaving 13 bases between. Germline loops: CDR1 MDHEN, CDR2 SYDVKM. The CDR3 totals 14 residues. Here the CDR3 reads CASSFEGAGEKLFF. The CDR3 DNA sequence: TGTGCCAGCAGTTTTGAAGGGGCCGGGGAAAAACTGTTTTTT.

This chain links TRBV3-1 (or the pseudogene TRBV3-2) with TRBJ2-3; 8 bases are a match to TRBD2. This CDR3 has 15 amino acids. V lost 1 base and J lost 2; bases outside the gene matches: 2. Germline values: CDR1 LGHDT, CDR2 YNNKEL (reference sequence). DNA of the CDR3: TGTGCCAGCAGCCAAGCAGCGGGGGCCACAGATACGCAGTATTTT. Encoded protein: CASSQAAGATDTQYF.

The gene calls are TRBV7-6 and TRBJ1-1; 7 nucleotides match TRBD1. The CDR3 extends over 15 amino acids. Germline loops: CDR1 SGHVS, CDR2 FNYEAQ. V dropped 5 bases and J dropped 4; count of bases not matched to a gene: 10. The CDR3 nucleotides are TGTGCCAGCAGCCCCCCCCGGGACAGAGGCACTGAAGCTTTCTTT. Protein sequence: CASSPPRDRGTEAFF.

The chain is built from TRBV5-4 and TRBJ2-1; D gene uncertain. Germline CDR1 is SGHNT and CDR2 is YYREEE (reference sequence). This CDR3 has 15 amino acids. V was pared by 3 bases and J by 0 bases, with 10 bases between. For the CDR3, the DNA is TGTGCCAGCAGCTCCGCAGCGAGCTCCTACAATGAGCAGTTCTTC. As protein: CASSSAASSYNEQFF.

The gene calls are TRBV2 and TRBJ1-2; D unclear. Germline CDR1 SNHLY, CDR2 FYNNEI. V lost 5 bases, J lost 1 base, and 8 bases lay in between. The CDR3 spans 13 residues. The CDR3 loop is CASSTTDNYGYTF. The CDR3 DNA follows: TGTGCCAGCAGTACTACTGATAACTATGGCTACACCTTC.

The V call is TRBV19, the J call TRBJ1-4; D is ambiguous. Germline-derived CDR1 and CDR2 are LNHDA and SQIVND (reference sequence). Trimming removed 8 bases from V and 8 bases from J, with 15 bases in between. The CDR3 is 13 residues long. The CDR3 DNA reads as TGTGCCAGTCTCGGGTTGGCCGACGAAAAACTGTTTTTT. Amino acid sequence: CASLGLADEKLFF.

This chain uses TRBV12-3 or TRBV12-4 with TRBJ1-6; unclear D gene. The germline V and J ends were trimmed by 5 bases and 13 bases, with 15 bases remaining between them. The CDR3 spans 13 residues. CDR3 DNA sequence: TGTGCCAGCAGTCCACAGACCGCGGCCCCCCTCCACTTT. It yields the protein CASSPQTAAPLHF.

The gene calls are TRBV19 and TRBJ2-1; 14 bases are a match to TRBD2. This CDR3 has 16 amino acids. Germline loops: CDR1 LNHDA, CDR2 SQIVND (reference sequence). After removal of 6 bases from V and 8 bases from J, the junction contained 9 bases not matched to a gene. CDR3 sequence reads: CASRRGLAGVYDEQFF. CDR3 DNA: TGTGCCAGTAGAAGGGGACTAGCGGGAGTTTATGATGAGCAGTTCTTC.

This rearrangement joins TRBV9 to TRBJ2-6, with D possibly matching TRBD1 (6 bases). The CDR3 is 18 amino acids. Trimming pared 0 bases from V and 1 base from J, leaving 14 bases between. Germline V lookup: CDR1 SGDLS, CDR2 YYNGEE. The CDR3 is CASSVEGGSRSGANVLTF. The CDR3 region has the DNA TGTGCCAGCAGCGTAGAAGGGGGAAGCAGGTCTGGGGCCAACGTCCTGACTTTC.

The rearrangement uses TRBV4-2 and TRBJ2-4; 10 bases are shared with TRBD2. The germline V gene has CDR1 LGHNA and CDR2 YNFKEQ. V was pared by 4 bases and J by 5 bases, with 11 bases of the junction left unmatched. CDR3 size: 17 residues. The CDR3 bases are TGTGCCAGCAGCCTGTTCCTAGCGGGAGCCCCCCAAAACATTCAGTACTTC. This encodes CASSLFLAGAPQNIQYF.

The chain is built from TRBV3-1 (or the pseudogene TRBV3-2) and TRBJ2-2; a possible D gene is TRBD2 (5 bases). Between the trimmed V and J ends, which lost 1 base and 6 bases, there was a span of 9 bases. The germline CDR1 and CDR2 sequences are LGHDT and YNNKEL (reference sequence). The CDR3 is made up of 14 amino acids. The CDR3 DNA sequence: TGTGCCAGCAGCCAAGTAGAGGGCTCCGGGGAGCTGTTTTTT. It codes for CASSQVEGSGELFF.

This sequence joins TRBV15 and TRBJ2-7, with TRBD1 matching 8 bases. The CDR3 contains 15 residues. Germline values: CDR1 LNHNV, CDR2 YYDKDF (reference sequence). Trimming cost V 4 bases and J 3 bases; bases outside gene matches: 8. The CDR3 nucleotides read TGTGCCACCAGCAAAACCGGGACAGGCCTCTACGAGCAGTACTTC. As protein: CATSKTGTGLYEQYF.

The CDR3: CASRLGLSNQPQHF. The CDR3 bases are TGTGCCAGCAGGCTGGGACTTAGCAATCAGCCCCAGCATTTT. The chain is built from TRBV28 and TRBJ1-5; a weak D match, TRBD1 (5 bases). This CDR3 contains 14 residues. V gave up 6 bases and J gave up 0 bases, with 9 bases separating them. From germline, CDR1 is MDHEN and CDR2 SYDVKM.